The TCR beta chain described here comes from a study of cytotoxic CD8 clonotypes in ibrutinib-treated CLL (dated by TCRdb to about 2021). Study-wide context: The cohort was composed of about 10 relapsed/refractory and approximately 16 treatment-naive patients; IGHV unmutated status was identified in 17 patients. Response samples were obtained after a median of around 11 months of treatment, with a range of roughly 6 to 36 months. Longitudinal samples were available for 26 of the 86 trial participants. On average, each sample yielded 250,000 to 300,000 productive templates and about 94,000 productive rearrangements. Cryopreserved peripheral blood mononuclear cells were obtained before treatment, at response, and at either sustained remission or disease progression. Every sample from remission and from progressive disease was obtained while the patients were still on ibrutinib. Responses were partial in some 24 patients and complete in 2; after median around 66 months follow-up, roughly 14 stayed in remission and 12 progressed.

The CDR3, cysteine through phenylalanine, is 16 amino acids long. The entry retains the CDR3 DNA only, 48 bases that are in frame from base 1. CDR1 is given as SGHTA and CDR2 as FQGNSA, both from the germline V gene. V loses 2 bases of germline sequence and J loses 7 bases, and the interval between the two ends is 17 bases. Sample time point, as interpreted from the label and publication: 24 months on ibrutinib. For TCR beta library preparation, around 2 micrograms of genomic DNA were isolated from cryopreserved PBMCs. Longitudinal blood samples from CLL patients on ibrutinib monotherapy were analyzed using high-throughput TCR beta sequencing. The patients were enrolled in a single-center, open-label phase 2 trial of ibrutinib monotherapy. Study-wide conclusions, independent of this receptor: Clonality rose at ibrutinib response, remained stable during sustained remission, and dropped back toward baseline at progression. Baseline clonality was found to be higher than that of age-matched healthy donors and was strongly correlated with circulating CD8+ T-cell counts. Public clonotypes were rare and either shrank or stayed stable during treatment, and the rise in clonality at ibrutinib response reflected expansion of private clonotypes. Sampling times were not matched between sustained-remission and progressing patients, and lymph node repertoires were not studied.

About this clone itself: The antigen it binds to is not known. No much larger clonotype is one base removed from it; base qualities were not supplied.

The goal of deep resolution MiSeq sequencing was a depth between 1 in 1 million and 1 in 200,000 T cells, and coverage averaged 10x per clonotype. The immunoSEQ hsTCRB Kit was used to generate the TCR beta libraries. Under the source paper's analysis protocol: Data were analyzed with ImmunoSEQ Data Assistant and ImmunoSEQ Analyzer, with V, D and J genes assigned per IMGT definitions. Clonality was computed as one minus normalized Shannon entropy of productive rearrangement frequencies, ranging from 0 to 1. Public clonotype analysis was restricted to overrepresented clonotypes comprising at least 0.05% of each patient's repertoire. Repertoires from some twelve age-matched healthy donors in immuneACCESS were used as clonality controls. TCRdb retrieved this table from immuneACCESS and kept in-frame rearrangements only. Not all clones are present; in checked studies, unresolved V genes account for under half, and no reason is known for the remainder. Clone size and V and J calls were adopted from that table, with D and trimming inferred from the DNA. For this sample the table gives 250,000 or so clones, of which roughly 70% were detected only once. The ten largest account for less than 20% of the sample.

Here the chain combines TRBV7-2 and TRBJ1-4; the D gene is perhaps TRBD1, on 6 matching bases. The sample was PBMCs, taken after 24 months of ibrutinib treatment. The sequence came from a human donor with chronic lymphocytic leukemia. This receptor carries the CDR3 CASSLRVGGLREKLFF. The bases read TGTGCCAGCAGCTTACGGGTCGGGGGGCTTCGTGAAAAACTGTTTTTT.